These T cell receptor beta chains were read from a single sample in a study of T cell responses to AZD1222 COVID-19 vaccine. Repertoires were generated with immunoSEQ multiplex PCR, while TCRdb's copy carries only in-frame clones and drops some. This sample has 95,000 to 100,000 clones, with about 92% found just once. The sample was peripheral blood, taken on day 0 of AZD1222 vaccination. Every receptor here comes from an adult in good health. Each CDR3 is given with its conserved first and last residue. Fields, in order: CDR3 length, J gene, V gene, D gene, clone size, CDR3 DNA, CDR3 protein. D genes are given only for firm matches. A row's size may be missing; if present it is once, few, many or a size class.

13 TRBJ1-2 TRBV4-2 - - TGTGCCAGCAGCCAAAGGACGGACTATGGCTACACCTTC CASSQRTDYGYTF
13 TRBJ2-1 TRBV28 TRBD2 - TGTGCCAGCAGTCCCAGCGGGAGGGGTGAGCAGTTCTTC CASSPSGRGEQFF
13 TRBJ2-1 TRBV18 - once TGTGCCAGCTCACCAAGGTCAGGGGATGAGCAGTTCTTC CASSPRSGDEQFF
14 TRBJ1-4 TRBV19 - - TGTGCCAGTAAAGCAGGGACAACTAATGAAAAACTGTTTTTT CASKAGTTNEKLFF
14 TRBJ2-2 TRBV15 - - TGTGCCACCAGCAGAGATCGGTCTTCCGGGGAGCTGTTTTTT CATSRDRSSGELFF
15 TRBJ1-2 TRBV11-1 - - TGTGCCAGCAGCTTGGGGACGGCGACTCCCTATGGCTACACCTTC CASSLGTATPYGYTF
14 TRBJ1-1 TRBV7-9 - - TGTGCCAGCAGCCCACAGGCGACGGGCACTGAAGCTTTCTTT CASSPQATGTEAFF
13 TRBJ1-1 TRBV7-2 - - TGTGCCAGCAGCTCCCAGGGGAACACTGAAGCTTTCTTT CASSSQGNTEAFF
14 TRBJ1-5 TRBV6-1 - once TGTGCCAGCAGTGAGTACGGGGGCAATCAGCCCCAGCATTTT CASSEYGGNQPQHF
15 TRBJ2-1 TRBV19 - - TGTGCCAGTAAAGGGGAGCCGAGCTCCTACAATGAGCAGTTCTTC CASKGEPSSYNEQFF
18 TRBJ2-2 TRBV12-1 - - TGTGCCAGCAGCTTCCCCCGACGGACAGGGGGCAACACCGGGGAGCTGTTTTTT CASSFPRRTGGNTGELFF
11 TRBJ1-1 TRBV20-1 - few TGCAGTGCTAGAGATAAAAGAGAAGCTTTCTTT CSARDKREAFF
13 TRBJ1-1 TRBV3-1/TRBV3-2 - - TGTGCCAGCAGCCAAGTGAGGGGCTCTGAAGCTTTCTTT CASSQVRGSEAFF
18 TRBJ2-1 TRBV6-2/TRBV6-3 TRBD2 - TGTGCCAGCAGTTACACAGGGGGACTAGCGGAATCCTACAATGAGCAGTTCTTC CASSYTGGLAESYNEQFF
15 TRBJ1-4 TRBV4-1 - - TGCGCCAGCAGCCAAGTCAGAGGGTCTAATGAAAAACTGTTTTTT CASSQVRGSNEKLFF
14 TRBJ2-7 TRBV6-2/TRBV6-3 - - TGTGCCAGCAGTCAACTTGGTCGTGCCCACGAGCAGTACTTC CASSQLGRAHEQYF
14 TRBJ1-1 TRBV9 - - TGTGCCAGCAGCGTAGCCACAGGGCGTCCTGAAGCTTTCTTT CASSVATGRPEAFF
18 TRBJ2-3 TRBV27 TRBD2 - TGTGCCAGCAGTTTCAGAGTTGAGGCTAGCGGGTGGGCAGATACGCAGTATTTT CASSFRVEASGWADTQYF
18 TRBJ2-6 TRBV18 TRBD1 - TGTGCCAGCTCACCTCAGACAGGGGGCTCCTCTGGGGCCAACGTCCTGACTTTC CASSPQTGGSSGANVLTF
16 TRBJ1-2 TRBV27 TRBD1 - TGTGCCAGCAGTCTCCGTTGGGACAGGGTTCTCTATGGCTACACCTTC CASSLRWDRVLYGYTF
15 TRBJ2-6 TRBV6-1 - - TGTGCCAGCAGTGACAGCGGCTCTGGGGCCAACGTCCTGACTTTC CASSDSGSGANVLTF
16 TRBJ2-7 TRBV5-8 TRBD1 - TGTGCCAGCAGCGCCAAGAGAGGGACAGGGCTCTACGAGCAGTACTTC CASSAKRGTGLYEQYF
14 TRBJ1-3 TRBV9 - - TGTGCCAGCAGCGTAGCCTTATCTGGAAACACCATATATTTT CASSVALSGNTIYF
14 TRBJ1-1 TRBV5-1 - - TGCGCCAGCAGCTCGGCCAGGTTGAACACTGAAGCTTTCTTT CASSSARLNTEAFF
13 TRBJ2-5 TRBV27 TRBD1 - TGTGCCAGCAGTCTAGGACAGGGAGAGACCCAGTACTTC CASSLGQGETQYF
15 TRBJ2-2 TRBV7-6 TRBD1 - TGTGCCAGCAGCCGGACAGGGGGCGCCCCCGGGGAGCTGTTTTTT CASSRTGGAPGELFF
16 TRBJ2-7 TRBV5-5 TRBD2 - TGTGCCAGCAGCTTCGATCCTAGCGGGAGACCCAGCGAGCAGTACTTC CASSFDPSGRPSEQYF
17 TRBJ1-5 TRBV4-2 - - TGTGCCAGCAGCCAAGATATGGGGGGGGTTAGCAATCAGCCCCAGCATTTT CASSQDMGGVSNQPQHF
13 TRBJ1-1 TRBV10-3 - - TGTGCCATCAGTGGGGCCAGACACACTGAAGCTTTCTTT CAISGARHTEAFF
15 TRBJ2-1 TRBV3-1/TRBV3-2 - - TGTGCCAGCAGCCAAGACTCACAGAGCTACAATGAGCAGTTCTTC CASSQDSQSYNEQFF
15 TRBJ2-7 TRBV3-1/TRBV3-2 TRBD2 - TGTGCCAGCAGCCAGGGACTAGCGGGAGTTAACGAGCAGTACTTC CASSQGLAGVNEQYF
13 TRBJ2-7 TRBV2 - - TGTGCCAGCAGTGTGGACAGAACCTACGAGCAGTACTTC CASSVDRTYEQYF
14 TRBJ2-6 TRBV19 - once TGTGCCAGTAGTCCCGAGGAAGGGGCCAACGTCCTGACTTTC CASSPEEGANVLTF
13 TRBJ2-5 TRBV12-3/TRBV12-4 - - TGTGCCAGCAGCCGGAACTTCCAAGAGACCCAGTACTTC CASSRNFQETQYF
16 TRBJ2-7 TRBV19 TRBD1 - TGTGCCAGTAGTACACTAACAGGGGGCGCCCTCTACGAGCAGTACTTC CASSTLTGGALYEQYF
14 TRBJ1-2 TRBV6-5 TRBD1 - TGTGCCAGCAGCAGGGGGGTATCTATCTATGGCTACACCTTC CASSRGVSIYGYTF
13 TRBJ2-1 TRBV4-3 - - TGCGCCAGCAGCGTCCAGGGTGGGAATGAGCAGTTCTTC CASSVQGGNEQFF
16 TRBJ1-6 TRBV19 TRBD1 - TGTGCCAGTAGTAACCGGGACAGGGGCTTTAATTCACCCCTCCACTTT CASSNRDRGFNSPLHF
16 TRBJ1-2 TRBV28 - - TGTGCCAGCAGGCGGGGGACGGAAACAGGGACCTATGGCTACACCTTC CASRRGTETGTYGYTF
11 TRBJ1-2 TRBV2 - - TGTGCCAGCAGTGAATTTAGCGGCTACACCTTC CASSEFSGYTF
13 TRBJ1-1 TRBV5-1 - - TGCGCCAGCAGCTTGGCTGTGAACACTGAAGCTTTCTTT CASSLAVNTEAFF
17 TRBJ2-3 TRBV15 - - TGTGCCACCAGCAGAGAGGATAGACTTACTAGCACAGATACGCAGTATTTT CATSREDRLTSTDTQYF
14 TRBJ1-1 TRBV5-1 - - TGCGCCAGCAGCCGGCAGAGTAAGAACACTGAAGCTTTCTTT CASSRQSKNTEAFF
12 TRBJ1-2 TRBV2 - - TGTGCCAGCAGGACAGGCACCTATGGCTACACCTTC CASRTGTYGYTF
14 TRBJ2-6 TRBV19 - - TGTGCCAGTGGAGGGCAGGGGTTCGCCAACGTCCTGACTTTC CASGGQGFANVLTF
16 TRBJ2-1 TRBV24-1 - once TGTGCCACCAGTGATTTGTCATTCCGAGGCGGTGCTGAGCAGTTCTTC CATSDLSFRGGAEQFF